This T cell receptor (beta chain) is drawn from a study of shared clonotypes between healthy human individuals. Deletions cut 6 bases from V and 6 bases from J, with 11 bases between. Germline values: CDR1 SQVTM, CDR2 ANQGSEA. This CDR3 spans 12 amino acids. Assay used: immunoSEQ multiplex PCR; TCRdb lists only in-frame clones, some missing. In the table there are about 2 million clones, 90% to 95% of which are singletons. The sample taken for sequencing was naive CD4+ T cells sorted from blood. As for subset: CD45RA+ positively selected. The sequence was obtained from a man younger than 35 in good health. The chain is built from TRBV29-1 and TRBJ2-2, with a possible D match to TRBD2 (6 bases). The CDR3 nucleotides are TGCAGCGTGCGGCGCGGGGCCGGGGAGCTGTTTTTT. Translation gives CSVRRGAGELFF.